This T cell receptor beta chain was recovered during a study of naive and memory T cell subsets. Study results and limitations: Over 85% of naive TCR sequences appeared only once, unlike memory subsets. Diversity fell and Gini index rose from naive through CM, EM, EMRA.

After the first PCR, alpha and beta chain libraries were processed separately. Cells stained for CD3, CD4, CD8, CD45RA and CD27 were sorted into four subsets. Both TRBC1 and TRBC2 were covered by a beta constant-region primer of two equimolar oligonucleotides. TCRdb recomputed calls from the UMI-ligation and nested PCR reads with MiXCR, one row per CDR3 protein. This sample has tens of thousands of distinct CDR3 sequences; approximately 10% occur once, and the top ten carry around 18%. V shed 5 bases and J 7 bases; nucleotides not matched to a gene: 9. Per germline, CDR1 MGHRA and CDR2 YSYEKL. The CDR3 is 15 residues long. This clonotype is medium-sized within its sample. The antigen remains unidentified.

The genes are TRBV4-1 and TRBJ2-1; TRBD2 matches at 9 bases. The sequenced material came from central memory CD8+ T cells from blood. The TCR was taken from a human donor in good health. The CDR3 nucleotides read TGCGCCAGCAGCTGGGTAGCGGGGGAAAGTAATGAGCAGTTCTTC. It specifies CASSWVAGESNEQFF.